This passage covers 12 T cell receptor beta chains from one sample sequenced in a study of read filtering for tumor transcriptome and immune sequencing. Molecular barcoded adaptors covering alpha/delta and beta/gamma chains were used on roughly 400 ng RNA. One entry per CDR3 protein results from TCRdb running MiXCR on the reads. The sample contains tens of thousands of distinct CDR3 sequences, roughly 19% of which appear only once. The sample taken for sequencing was a population of CD138-negative cells sorted from bone marrow. Receptors were obtained from a donor aged 40 or older with multiple myeloma.

As regards this clonotype: This may come from a read error, since a much larger clone is one base off. The V gene is TRBV7-2, the J gene TRBJ2-1; D is uncertain. Germline CDR1 and CDR2: SGHTA and FQGNSA. This CDR3 has 13 residues. The DNA for the CDR3 is TGTGCCAGCAGCTTAGTGGGCTACCATGAGCAGTTCTTC. This sequence encodes CASSLVGYHEQFF.

This clonotype was seen repeatedly, ten times or more. One junction end does not reproduce the germline sequence, and a read error may be involved. The rearrangement links TRBV9 to TRBJ2-6, with D unclear. Per germline, CDR1 SGDLS and CDR2 YYNGEE. The CDR3 is 16 amino acids. The CDR3 DNA reads as TGCGCCAGCAGCGCACCCGGGTTCTCTGGGGCCAACGTCCTGACTTTC. It yields the protein CASSAPGFSGANVLTF.

In its sample, this clonotype was seen many times. V gene TRBV14 combines with J gene TRBJ2-1, with D perhaps matching TRBD1 or TRBD2 (5 bases each). This CDR3 is built from 16 residues. Per the germline V gene, CDR1 is SGHDN and CDR2 is FVKESK. Trimming pared 1 base from V and 2 bases from J, leaving 12 bases between. This CDR3 reads CASSQARDPAYNEQFF. The DNA of the CDR3 is TGTGCCAGCAGCCAAGCTCGGGACCCGGCCTACAATGAGCAGTTCTTC.

This clonotype has a count of ten or more. This chain joins TRBV29-1 and TRBJ2-3; no clear D gene. The CDR3 has 12 amino acids. V was cut by 0 bases and J by 0 bases, with 1 base left in between. CDR1 is SQVTM, CDR2 ANQGSEA, per germline. The CDR3 DNA follows: TGCAGCGTTGAAGAAAGCACAGATACGCAGTATTTT. As protein: CSVEESTDTQYF.

Many counts were recorded for this clonotype. The chain is built from TRBV11-2 and TRBJ2-7; tentative D call: TRBD1 (5 bases). Germline CDR1 and CDR2: SGHAT and FQNNGV. CDR3 length: 13 amino acids. With 2 bases removed from V and 7 bases from J, the gap between germline ends came to 12 bases. This CDR3 is CASSLSRVGEQYF. The CDR3 DNA follows: TGTGCCAGCAGCTTATCCAGGGTTGGTGAGCAGTACTTC.

This clonotype was seen only a few times. The chain has TRBV2 and TRBJ2-3; 11 positions agree with TRBD2. The germline CDR1 and CDR2 sequences are SNHLY and FYNNEI. This CDR3 spans 15 amino acids. Germline trimming cut 10 bases from V and 3 bases from J; bases unmatched to any gene: 9. Here the CDR3 reads CAIKGVAGGTDTQYF. CDR3 in DNA: TGTGCCATCAAAGGGGTAGCGGGAGGGACAGATACGCAGTATTTT.

This clonotype was seen repeatedly, ten times or more. This chain uses TRBV30 with TRBJ2-2, with D possibly matching TRBD2 (6 bases). Trimming left V 0 bases short and J 0 bases short, with 11 bases between. Germline V gene sequence: CDR1 GTSNPN, CDR2 SVGIG (reference sequence). This CDR3 contains 16 residues. This CDR3 reads CAWSVGGTANTGELFF. As DNA, the CDR3 is TGTGCCTGGAGTGTCGGAGGGACTGCGAACACCGGGGAGCTGTTTTTT. The full variable domain, with the rest looked up from reference TRBV30 and TRBJ2-2, is SQTIHQWPATLVQPVGSPLSLECTVEGTSNPNLYWYRQAAGRGLQLLFYSVGIGQISSEVPQNLSASRPQDRQFILSSKKLLLSDSGFYLCAWSVGGTANTGELFFGEGSRLTVL.

This clonotype was observed once. A much larger clone lies one base from this, so it may be a read error. CDR3 region: CASGSTLDTEAIF. CDR3 nucleotide sequence: TGTGCTAGTGGTTCAACCCTGGACACTGAAGCTATCTTT. This chain links TRBV12-5 with TRBJ1-1, with D maybe TRBD1 (5 bases). Germline CDR1 is LGHNT and CDR2 is FRNRAP. The CDR3 runs 13 residues.

In this sample, this clonotype turned up once. It may be a read error: a sequence one base away is much more abundant. This likely comes from a read error, as the CDR3 has no conserved phenylalanine or tryptophan at its end. V usage is TRBV3-1 and J usage is TRBJ1-1; 9 positions agree with TRBD1. V lost 0 bases, J lost 4 bases, and 6 bases stayed unmatched. The CDR3 contains 16 residues. Germline lookup yields CDR1 LGHDT and CDR2 YNNKEL (reference sequence). CDR3 amino acids: CASSQDSQGAGTEAFL. The CDR3 nucleotides read TGTGCCAGCAGCCAAGATTCACAGGGGGCTGGCACTGAAGCTTTCCTT.

This clonotype was seen only a few times. This clone may be a read error of a much larger clone one base away. V usage is TRBV16 and J usage is TRBJ1-1; D is ambiguous. This CDR3 region has 15 residues. Trimming removed 5 bases at V and 3 bases at J, with 16 bases between. Germline V gene sequence: CDR1 KGHSY, CDR2 FQNENV. CDR3 DNA: TGTGCCAGCAGCACGGCAGCGATGTGGGACACTGAAGCTTTCTTT. As protein: CASSTAAMWDTEAFF.

DNA for the CDR3: TGTGCCAGCCGCCCGACTAGCGGCGACACCGGGGAGCTGTTTTTT. Its translation: CASRPTSGDTGELFF. V gene TRBV2 combines with J gene TRBJ2-2, with 9 positions matching TRBD2. This CDR3 is built from 15 residues. CDR1 and CDR2 from the germline V gene are SNHLY and FYNNEI. V was pared by 8 bases and J by 3 bases, with 7 bases of the junction left unmatched.

The chain recombines TRBV3-1 with TRBJ1-1; D gene unclear. Germline CDR1 reads LGHDT; CDR2 reads YNNKEL (reference sequence). The CDR3 sequence is 13 residues long. Trimming stripped 4 bases from V and 3 bases from J, with 9 bases between. The CDR3 spells CASSPPQDTEAFF. In DNA, the CDR3 is TGTGCCAGCAGCCCTCCCCAGGACACTGAAGCTTTCTTT.